The 4 T cell receptor beta chains presented below share a single source sample, sequenced in a study of Graves' ophthalmopathy and Graves' hyperthyroidism. Using RNA transcripts, the TCR beta CDR3 regions were amplified. A first-round RT-PCR used HTBI primers, followed by a second-round multiplex PCR. A single record per CDR3 protein comes from TCRdb applying MiXCR to the multiplex PCR reads. The sample records under 250,000 distinct CDR3 sequences, around 28% being singletons. Sequenced: peripheral blood. The receptors here all came from a man aged 45-65 years with Graves' ophthalmopathy.

The chain links TRBV19 to TRBJ2-7; D remains unclear. The germline CDR1 and CDR2 sequences are LNHDA and SQIVND (reference sequence). The V gene lost 1 base and the J gene lost 3 bases, with 10 bases spanning the gap. The CDR3 consists of 14 residues. The DNA for the CDR3 is TGTGCCAGTAGTATAGGAGGCAGGCACTACGAGCAGTACTTC. Protein: CASSIGGRHYEQYF.

This clonotype was seen ten or more times. The chain recombines TRBV12-3 or TRBV12-4 with TRBJ2-5; TRBD2 might be the D (6 bases). The CDR3 loop spans 17 amino acids. Trimming pared 5 bases from V and 0 bases from J, leaving 19 bases between. CDR3 coding DNA: TGTGCCAGCAGTCTGGGGCTCGGGACTGGAGACCAAGAGACCCAGTACTTC. The encoded protein is CASSLGLGTGDQETQYF.

This clonotype was found many times. This chain uses TRBV11-2 with TRBJ2-2, with 8 nucleotides matching TRBD1. Germline-derived CDR1 and CDR2 are SGHAT and FQNNGV. Trimming cost V 5 bases and J 0 bases; bases outside gene matches: 8. The CDR3 has 17 amino acids. The CDR3 here is CASSLSRDRTNTGELFF. CDR3 DNA sequence: TGTGCCAGCAGCCTATCCCGGGACAGGACGAACACCGGGGAGCTGTTTTTT.

DNA for the CDR3: TGTGCCAGCAGTTTTCTAGCGGGGAACACCGGGGAGCTGTTTTTT. Its translation: CASSFLAGNTGELFF. V and J are TRBV28 and TRBJ2-2; 8 bases match TRBD2. The ends lost 3 bases at V and 1 base at J; junction bases unmatched: 1. Germline loops: CDR1 MDHEN, CDR2 SYDVKM. The CDR3 length is 15 residues.